The 27 T cell receptor beta chains in this list originate from one sample, sequenced in a study of blood T cell repertoires in COVID-19. Assay used: immunoSEQ multiplex PCR; TCRdb lists only in-frame clones, some missing. The sample records 75,000 to 85,000 clones, 88% being singletons. What was sequenced was peripheral blood. These receptors came from a man aged 50-59 years with active COVID-19.

The chain employs TRBV6-5 and TRBJ1-6; tentatively, D is TRBD1 (5 bases). This CDR3 spans 14 amino acids. V was shortened by 6 bases and J by 6 bases, with 12 bases between the two germline ends. Germline CDR1 and CDR2: MNHEY and SVGAGI. Here the CDR3 DNA reads TGTGCCAGCAGACCCAGGGATTTTAATTCACCCCTCCACTTT. Translating gives CASRPRDFNSPLHF.

The CDR3 DNA reads TGTGCCAGCAGCGTAGCCGGGACAGGGTTTAATGAAAAACTGTTTTTT. Translation: CASSVAGTGFNEKLFF. The chain is built from TRBV9 and TRBJ1-4, with 9 nucleotides matching TRBD1. The CDR3 consists of 16 residues. The J segment lost 4 bases and the V segment lost 0 bases, leaving 4 bases of the junction unmatched. Germline V gene sequence: CDR1 SGDLS, CDR2 YYNGEE.

The chain recombines TRBV4-3 with TRBJ2-7; D possibly corresponds to TRBD2 (6 bases). V lost 4 bases and J lost 7, with 20 bases in between. CDR1 is LGHNA and CDR2 is YSLEER in the germline V gene. The CDR3 is 15 amino acids. As DNA, the CDR3 is TGCGCCAGCAGCCGCAACGGGAGCAAGTCGCGGGAGCAGTACTTC. Translation gives CASSRNGSKSREQYF.

The rearrangement links TRBV5-4 to TRBJ2-2, with TRBD2 identical over 7 bases. Germline loops: CDR1 SGHNT, CDR2 YYREEE (reference sequence). Trimming removed 2 bases from V and 0 bases from J; junction bases left unmatched: 4. This CDR3 has 16 amino acids. The DNA for the CDR3 is TGTGCCAGCAGCTTTCTGGCGGGGGCGAACACCGGGGAGCTGTTTTTT. This sequence encodes CASSFLAGANTGELFF.

The genes are TRBV12-3 or TRBV12-4 and TRBJ2-7; 7 nucleotides line up with TRBD2. Germline trimming cut 6 bases from V and 5 bases from J; bases unmatched to any gene: 7. CDR3 size: 13 residues. This CDR3 is CASRLSGIHEQYF. The CDR3 DNA sequence: TGTGCCAGCAGGCTAAGCGGGATCCACGAGCAGTACTTC.

This chain joins TRBV5-6 and TRBJ1-1; D unclear. V shed 0 bases and J shed 1 base, with 7 bases lying between them. Looked up from germline, CDR1 is SGHDT and CDR2 is YYEEEE. CDR3 length: 14 residues. The CDR3: CASSLAGSNTEAFF. CDR3 bases: TGTGCCAGCAGCTTGGCGGGATCGAACACTGAAGCTTTCTTT.

This rearrangement joins TRBV24-1 to TRBJ1-6; 9 bases map to TRBD1. The CDR3 covers 15 residues. V shed 4 bases, J shed 10 bases, and the junction held 7 bases outside the gene matches. The germline V gene has CDR1 KGHDR and CDR2 SFDVKD. CDR3 bases: TGTGCCACCAGTGACTCGGGACAGGGTGAGTCACCCCTCCACTTT. Its protein is CATSDSGQGESPLHF.

V usage is TRBV10-2 and J usage is TRBJ1-2, with D possibly being TRBD1 (6 bases). The CDR3 runs 13 residues. The germline V gene has CDR1 WSHSY and CDR2 SAAADI. The V end was cut by 3 bases, the J end by 8 bases, with 13 bases between. DNA of the CDR3: TGCGCCAGCAGTGATAACAGGGAGGGCGGCTACACCTTC. The encoded protein is CASSDNREGGYTF.

The genes are TRBV20-1 and TRBJ1-1; 7 nucleotides align to TRBD1. This CDR3 is built from 11 residues. Germline CDR1 DFQATT, CDR2 SNEGSKA (reference sequence). The CDR3 coding sequence is TGCAGAGTCCCTACAGGGGCAGAAGCTTTCTTT. Amino acid sequence: CRVPTGAEAFF.

The V and J genes are TRBV19 and TRBJ1-5; 8 bases line up with TRBD1. V lost 8 bases and J lost 0; bases outside the gene matches: 3. This CDR3 is 14 amino acids long. CDR1 and CDR2 from the germline V gene are LNHDA and SQIVND (reference sequence). The CDR3 sequence is CASSGGHSNQPQHF. CDR3 nucleotides: TGTGCCAGTTCAGGGGGCCATAGCAATCAGCCCCAGCATTTT.

This chain links TRBV4-3 with TRBJ2-7; 8 bases are a match to TRBD2. The V gene end was trimmed by 4 bases and the J gene end by 5 bases; junction bases not matched to a gene: 13. Looked up from germline, CDR1 is LGHNA and CDR2 is YSLEER. The CDR3 sequence is 16 residues long. The CDR3 loop is CASSRSWNGRANEQYF. The CDR3 nucleotides are TGCGCCAGCAGCCGAAGTTGGAACGGGAGGGCGAACGAGCAGTACTTC.

The chain combines TRBV4-2 with TRBJ1-1; the D gene is possibly TRBD1 (6 bases). In germline, CDR1 is LGHNA, CDR2 YNFKEQ. The CDR3 spans 15 residues. V was clipped by 1 base and J by 2 bases, with 11 bases between them. CDR3 DNA: TGTGCCAGCAGCCAAGCCCTGACAGGTAACACTGAAGCTTTCTTT. Its translation: CASSQALTGNTEAFF.

The chain has TRBV9 and TRBJ2-7, with 10 positions matching TRBD2. The CDR3 is 15 amino acids. J gave up 2 bases and V 0 bases, and 2 bases lay outside the gene matches. Germline V CDR1 and CDR2: SGDLS, YYNGEE. CDR3 region: CASSVGGTSAYEQYF. The DNA for the CDR3 is TGTGCCAGCAGCGTAGGAGGGACTAGCGCCTACGAGCAGTACTTC. Looking up the rest from reference TRBV9 and TRBJ2-7 gives the full variable domain: DSGVTQTPKHLITATGQRVTLRCSPRSGDLSVYWYQQSLDQGLQFLIQYYNGEERAKGNILERFSAQQFPDLHSELNLSSLELGDSALYFCASSVGGTSAYEQYFGPGTRLTVT.

The chain carries TRBV6-5 and TRBJ1-2, with a weak D call TRBD1 (6 bases). V was cut by 6 bases and J by 8 bases, with 19 bases left in between. The CDR3 sequence is 14 residues long. Germline CDR1 is MNHEY and CDR2 is SVGAGI. In nucleotides, the CDR3 is TGTGCCAGCAGGCTCTCCTACAGGGCCGGGGGCTACACCTTC. As protein: CASRLSYRAGGYTF.

In its sample, this clone was seen once. The chain recombines TRBV19 with TRBJ2-7, with 7 bases lining up with TRBD2. This CDR3 is 13 amino acids long. The ends lost 4 bases at V and 4 bases at J; junction bases unmatched: 4. Germline-derived CDR1 and CDR2 are LNHDA and SQIVND (reference sequence). CDR3 DNA: TGTGCCAGTAGTAACCAGGGAGGGTACGAGCAGTACTTC. Translation gives CASSNQGGYEQYF.

The V and J genes are TRBV6-6 and TRBJ1-1, with 7 nucleotides matching TRBD1. This CDR3 has 16 residues. Germline loops: CDR1 MNHNY, CDR2 SVGAGI (reference sequence). J lost 1 base, V lost 6 bases, and 11 bases had no gene match. This chain's CDR3 is CASRDRVSHSNTEAFF. Here the CDR3 DNA reads TGTGCCAGCAGAGACAGGGTTTCCCACTCGAACACTGAAGCTTTCTTT.

The V and J genes are TRBV19 and TRBJ1-1; D uncertain. Trimming took 5 bases from V and 2 from J, leaving 15 bases between them. The length of the CDR3 is 15 residues. CDR1 and CDR2 (germline): LNHDA, SQIVND (reference sequence). The DNA for the CDR3 is TGTGCCAGTAGTCATTTGCGGCGGCAAAACACTGAAGCTTTCTTT. Translated, it gives CASSHLRRQNTEAFF.

This clone was detected a few times. The J gene is TRBJ2-5, the V gene TRBV9; 7 bases agree with TRBD1. The germline gives CDR1 SGDLS, CDR2 YYNGEE. The CDR3 is 15 residues long. The trim removed 2 bases at V and 0 bases at J, leaving 4 bases unmatched. In DNA, the CDR3 is TGTGCCAGCAGCGTCGGGACAGCGTACCAAGAGACCCAGTACTTC. It yields the protein CASSVGTAYQETQYF.

This rearrangement joins TRBV6-2 or TRBV6-3 to TRBJ2-5, with 8 bases that match TRBD1. Trimming removed 3 bases from V and 5 bases from J; junction bases left unmatched: 11. CDR3 length: 16 residues. The germline gives CDR1 MNHEY, CDR2 SVGEGT. The chain's CDR3 is CASSYRATGGIETQYF. The CDR3 DNA is TGTGCCAGCAGTTATCGCGCAACAGGGGGAATTGAGACCCAGTACTTC.

This clone occurred a few times. J is TRBJ2-2 and V is TRBV29-1; 10 positions match TRBD2. Germline V gives CDR1 SQVTM, CDR2 ANQGSEA. Unmatched junction bases numbered 6, after V lost 7 bases and J lost 4 bases. CDR3 length: 14 residues. For the CDR3, the DNA is TGCAGCGGGCGGACTAGCGGACTCACCGGGGAGCTGTTTTTT. Translating it yields CSGRTSGLTGELFF.

This chain connects TRBV5-1 to TRBJ2-5, with D perhaps matching TRBD2 (6 bases). With 2 bases removed from V and 5 bases from J, the gap between germline ends came to 19 bases. The V gene's germline CDR1 is SGHRS and CDR2 YFSETQ. The CDR3 covers 16 residues. The CDR3 is CASSFFNGGSGETQYF. The CDR3 DNA reads as TGCGCCAGCAGCTTTTTTAACGGGGGAAGCGGGGAGACCCAGTACTTC.

This clone was counted a single time. The V call is TRBV2, the J call TRBJ2-7, with 10 bases fitting TRBD1. J gave up 3 bases and V 4 bases, and 0 bases lay outside the gene matches. The CDR3 length is 13 residues. From germline, CDR1 is SNHLY and CDR2 FYNNEI. The CDR3 spells CASSGDRGYEQYF. The CDR3 DNA reads as TGTGCCAGCAGTGGGGACAGGGGCTACGAGCAGTACTTC.

The chain's CDR3 is CASSGDRSNTEAFF. The CDR3 DNA is TGTGCCAGCAGTGGGGACAGATCGAACACTGAAGCTTTCTTT. This sequence joins TRBV2 and TRBJ1-1; TRBD1 agrees at 7 bases. With V trimmed by 4 bases and J by 1 base, 3 bases remained unmatched. The CDR3 sequence is 14 residues long. Germline V gene data show CDR1 as SNHLY and CDR2 as FYNNEI.

The V call is TRBV7-6, the J call TRBJ2-1; 7 bases are a match to TRBD2. V gave up 2 bases and J gave up 0 bases; unmatched junction bases: 10. Germline V CDR1 and CDR2: SGHVS, FNYEAQ. The CDR3 is 18 amino acids. CDR3 in amino acids: CASSLLSGTNPSYNEQFF. CDR3 in DNA: TGTGCCAGCAGCTTATTATCCGGGACTAACCCCTCCTACAATGAGCAGTTCTTC.

This chain connects TRBV28 to TRBJ1-4, with D perhaps TRBD1 (5 bases). Germline V CDR1 and CDR2: MDHEN, SYDVKM. This CDR3 comprises 14 residues. Trimming stripped 5 bases from V and 3 bases from J, with 10 bases between. DNA for the CDR3: TGTGCCAGCAGTAGGGGAGGTTCTAATGAAAAACTGTTTTTT. Encoded protein: CASSRGGSNEKLFF. Supplemented by reference TRBV28 and TRBJ1-4, the full variable domain reads DVKVTQSSRYLVKRTGEKVFLECVQDMDHENMFWYRQDPGLGLRLIYFSYDVKMKEKGDIPEGYSVSREKKERFSLILESASTNQTSMYLCASSRGGSNEKLFFGSGTQLSVL.

The rearrangement joins TRBV4-1 to TRBJ2-7; 9 bases are shared with TRBD1. CDR3 length equals 14 residues. The germline CDR1 and CDR2 sequences are MGHRA and YSYEKL. Germline trimming cut 4 bases from V and 1 base from J; bases unmatched to any gene: 2. The CDR3 sequence: CASSPGQGSYEQYF. The CDR3 bases are TGCGCCAGCAGCCCGGGACAGGGATCCTACGAGCAGTACTTC.

V usage is TRBV19 and J usage is TRBJ2-1; 12 positions agree with TRBD2. The CDR3 has 15 amino acids. Trimming at V came to 3 bases and at J to 8 bases, leaving 5 bases not matched to a gene. Germline V gene data show CDR1 as LNHDA and CDR2 as SQIVND (reference sequence). The CDR3 region has the DNA TGTGCCAGTAGTATGCGACTAGCGGGAGCCCATGAGCAGTTCTTC. This encodes CASSMRLAGAHEQFF.